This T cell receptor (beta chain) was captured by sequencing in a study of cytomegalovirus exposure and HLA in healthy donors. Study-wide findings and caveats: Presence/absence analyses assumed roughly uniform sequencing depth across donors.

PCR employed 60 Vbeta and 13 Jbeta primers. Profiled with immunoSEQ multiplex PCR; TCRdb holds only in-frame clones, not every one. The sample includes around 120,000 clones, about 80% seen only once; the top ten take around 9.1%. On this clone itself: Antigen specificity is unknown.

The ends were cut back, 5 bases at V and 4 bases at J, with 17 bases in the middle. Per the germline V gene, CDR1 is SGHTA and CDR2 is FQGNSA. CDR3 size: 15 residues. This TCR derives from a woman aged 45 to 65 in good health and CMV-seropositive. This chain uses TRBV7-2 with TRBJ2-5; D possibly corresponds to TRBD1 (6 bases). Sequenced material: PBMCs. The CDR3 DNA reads TGTGCCAGCAGCCCGAGTGGGGGCTCAATAGAGACCCAGTACTTC. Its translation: CASSPSGGSIETQYF.